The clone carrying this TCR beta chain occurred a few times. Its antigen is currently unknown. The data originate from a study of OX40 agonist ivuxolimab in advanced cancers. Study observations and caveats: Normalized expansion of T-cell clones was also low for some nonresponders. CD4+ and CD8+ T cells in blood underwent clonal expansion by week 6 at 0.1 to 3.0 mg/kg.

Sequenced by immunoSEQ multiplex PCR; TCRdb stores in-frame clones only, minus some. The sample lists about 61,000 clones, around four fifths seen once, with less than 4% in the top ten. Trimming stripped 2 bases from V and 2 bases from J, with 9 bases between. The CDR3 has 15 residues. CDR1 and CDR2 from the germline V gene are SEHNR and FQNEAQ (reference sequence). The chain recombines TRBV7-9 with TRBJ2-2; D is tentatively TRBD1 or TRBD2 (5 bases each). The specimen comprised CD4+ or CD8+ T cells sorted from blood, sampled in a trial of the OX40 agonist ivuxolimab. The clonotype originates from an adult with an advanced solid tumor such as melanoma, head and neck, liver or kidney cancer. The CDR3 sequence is CASSLRDGNTGELFF. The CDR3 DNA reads TGTGCCAGCAGCTTACGGGACGGTAACACCGGGGAGCTGTTTTTT. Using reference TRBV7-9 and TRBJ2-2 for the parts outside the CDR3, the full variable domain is DTGVSQNPRHKITKRGQNVTFRCDPISEHNRLYWYRQTLGQGPEFLTYFQNEAQLEKSRLLSDRFSAERPKGSFSTLEIQRTEQGDSAMYLCASSLRDGNTGELFFGEGSRLTVL.